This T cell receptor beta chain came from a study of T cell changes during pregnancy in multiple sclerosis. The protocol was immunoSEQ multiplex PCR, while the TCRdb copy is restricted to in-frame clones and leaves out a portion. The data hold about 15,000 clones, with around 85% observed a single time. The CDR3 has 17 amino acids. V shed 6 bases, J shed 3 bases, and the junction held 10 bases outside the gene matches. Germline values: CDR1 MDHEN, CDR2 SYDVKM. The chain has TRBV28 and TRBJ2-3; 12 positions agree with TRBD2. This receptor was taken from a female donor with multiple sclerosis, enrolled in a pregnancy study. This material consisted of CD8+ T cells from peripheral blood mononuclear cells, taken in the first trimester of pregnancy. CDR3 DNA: TGTGCCAGCAGCCCCAGGGAGACTAGCGGGAGTACAGATACGCAGTATTTT. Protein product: CASSPRETSGSTDTQYF.